The 25 T cell receptor beta chains reported below all come from one sample, sequenced in a study of metastatic and nonmetastatic thyroid tumors (dated by TCRdb to 2018 to 2020). No patient had received any treatment before thyroid surgery. Library method: PCR. The sequencer was an Illumina HiSeq 4000. Clones were called with MiXCR by TCRdb after fastp trimmed the public reads at Q25, and only in-frame beta chains were retained. The sample records about 14,000 clones, approximately 25% of which are singletons. The ten largest clones add up to approximately 9.9% of the sample. The sequenced sample consisted of tumor tissue. These receptors were obtained from a female donor with papillary thyroid cancer or a benign thyroid nodule (not recorded which). Some clones in this sample may be carry-over from other donors' samples.

This clone was detected ten times or more. The chain has TRBV7-8 and TRBJ2-2, with D perhaps TRBD1 or TRBD2 (8 bases each). V lost 5 bases and J lost 7, with 32 bases in between. This CDR3 spans 20 amino acids. CDR1 SGHVS and CDR2 FQNEAQ come from the germline V gene. This CDR3 reads CASSSRQGTFSGGPVGELFF. The CDR3 DNA is TGTGCCAGCAGCAGTCGACAGGGGACGTTTTCGGGAGGGCCTGTCGGGGAGCTGTTTTTT.

The table lists this clone with a few counts. The chain couples TRBV6-1 to TRBJ2-7, with 12 bases identical to TRBD2. The junction had 14 bases not matched to a gene; V was cut back by 7 bases and J by 4 bases. CDR3 length: 17 residues. CDR1 is MNHNS, CDR2 SASEGT, per germline. CDR3 residues: CASTPFLTSGSAYEQYF. The CDR3 coding sequence is TGTGCCAGCACCCCCTTCCTGACTAGCGGGAGTGCTTACGAGCAGTACTTC.

Only a few counts were recorded for this clone. V gene TRBV30 combines with J gene TRBJ1-6, with a weak D call TRBD1 (6 bases). Trimming took off 0 bases at V and 7 bases at J, with 7 bases between the two ends. CDR1 is GTSNPN and CDR2 is SVGIG in the germline V gene (reference sequence). CDR3 length equals 13 residues. CDR3 sequence: CAWSVTGNSPLHF. In DNA form, the CDR3 reads TGTGCCTGGAGTGTTACAGGGAATTCACCCCTCCACTTT.

This clone has a count of ten or more. The gene calls are TRBV24-1 and TRBJ2-1; D possibly matches TRBD1 or TRBD2 (5 bases each). The CDR3 runs 18 residues. Germline V gene lookup returns CDR1 KGHDR and CDR2 SFDVKD. V was clipped by 2 bases and J by 0 bases, with 16 bases between them. CDR3 sequence: CATSDSVNRRSSYNEQFF. Here the CDR3 DNA reads TGTGCCACCAGTGATTCTGTTAACAGGAGGAGCTCCTACAATGAGCAGTTCTTC.

The gene calls are TRBV7-8 and TRBJ2-5; 8 bases map to TRBD2. V shed 5 bases and J 4 bases; nucleotides not matched to a gene: 15. Germline V gene sequence: CDR1 SGHVS, CDR2 FQNEAQ. There are 17 residues in the CDR3. This CDR3 reads CASSPVGGGRTAETQYF. In nucleotides, the CDR3 is TGTGCCAGCAGCCCGGTGGGCGGGGGGCGGACGGCAGAGACCCAGTACTTC.

In its sample, this clone is medium-sized (0.01 to 0.1%). The chain uses TRBV20-1 and TRBJ2-7, with 11 bases matching TRBD2. The germline V gene encodes CDR1 DFQATT and CDR2 SNEGSKA (reference sequence). The CDR3 spans 15 residues. J gave up 3 bases and V 0 bases, and 4 bases lay outside the gene matches. In DNA form, the CDR3 reads TGCAGTGCTAGAGACCTAGCGGGAGGACACTACGAGCAGTACTTC. Encoded protein: CSARDLAGGHYEQYF.

About this clone itself: The junction and the germline gene differ at one end; a read error may be behind it. The chain recombines TRBV3-1 with TRBJ1-6; D ambiguous. The V gene's germline CDR1 is LGHDT and CDR2 YNNKEL (reference sequence). The CDR3 totals 16 residues. DNA of the CDR3: TGTGCCAGCATCCAAGCTGGCCCAAGGTCAAATTCACCCCTCCACTTT. This gives the protein CASIQAGPRSNSPLHF.

In its sample, this clone is medium-sized. This chain joins TRBV30 and TRBJ1-4; 8 bases match TRBD1. The CDR3 is 14 amino acids. CDR1 is GTSNPN and CDR2 is SVGIG in the germline V gene (reference sequence). J gave up 10 bases and V 3 bases, and 10 bases lay outside the gene matches. CDR3 amino acids: CAWRAQGGRGKLFF. CDR3 bases: TGTGCCTGGAGGGCACAGGGGGGAAGAGGAAAACTGTTTTTT.

In its sample, this clone ranks as medium-sized. The chain employs TRBV6-1 and TRBJ2-7; the D gene could be TRBD1 or TRBD2 (5 bases each). Trimming took 5 bases from V and 0 from J, leaving 8 bases between them. Germline-derived CDR1 and CDR2 are MNHNS and SASEGT. CDR3 length equals 13 residues. CDR3 region: CASSRGPSYEQYF. The CDR3 DNA follows: TGTGCCAGCAGTCGGGGCCCCTCCTACGAGCAGTACTTC.

This clone is categorized as medium-sized. The chain couples TRBV20-1 to TRBJ2-3; 8 bases align to TRBD1. In germline, CDR1 is DFQATT, CDR2 SNEGSKA (reference sequence). This CDR3 region has 14 residues. The V gene end was trimmed by 0 bases and the J gene end by 7 bases; junction bases not matched to a gene: 6. CDR3 residues: CSARDLDRENTQYF. The CDR3 DNA reads as TGCAGTGCTAGAGATCTGGACAGGGAAAATACGCAGTATTTT.

In its sample, this clone was seen many times. This CDR3 is missing its conserved last phenylalanine or tryptophan, likely due to a read error. The V call is TRBV6-1, the J call TRBJ2-7; TRBD1 aligns across 12 bases. Germline V lookup: CDR1 MNHNS, CDR2 SASEGT. V trimming: 10 bases; J trimming: 4 bases; junction bases outside the gene matches: 11. This CDR3 is 15 amino acids long. The CDR3 DNA follows: TGTGCCATCCCATCCGGGACAGGGGGCTTATACGAGCAGTACTCC. Translating gives CAIPSGTGGLYEQYS.

V is TRBV15 and J is TRBJ1-5; D is undetermined. The length of the CDR3 is 14 residues. Trimming removed 5 bases from V and 7 bases from J, with 15 bases in between. Germline V gene data show CDR1 as LNHNV and CDR2 as YYDKDF (reference sequence). The CDR3 is CATSLPGSRQPQHF. CDR3 sequence (DNA): TGTGCCACCAGCCTTCCGGGGTCCCGGCAGCCCCAGCATTTT.

This clone was found once. This rearrangement joins TRBV11-2 to TRBJ1-5; D is undetermined. This CDR3 is 16 amino acids long. CDR1 SGHAT and CDR2 FQNNGV come from the germline V gene. With 3 bases removed from V and 0 bases from J, the gap between germline ends came to 12 bases. The CDR3 coding sequence is TGTGCCAGCAGCTTTGGGAGTCTTTATAGCAATCAGCCCCAGCATTTT. Protein: CASSFGSLYSNQPQHF.

J is TRBJ1-2 and V is TRBV7-2; D perhaps matches TRBD1 (6 bases). Germline CDR1 SGHTA, CDR2 FQGNSA. V was shortened by 7 bases and J by 3 bases, with 18 bases between the two germline ends. This CDR3 is built from 15 residues. The CDR3 here is CASNLPGGGHYGYTF. The DNA of the CDR3 is TGTGCCAGCAACCTCCCGGGAGGGGGACACTATGGCTACACCTTC. The variable domain in full, with the rest retrieved from reference TRBV7-2 and TRBJ1-2, is GAGVSQSPSNKVTEKGKDVELRCDPISGHTALYWYRQSLGQGLEFLIYFQGNSAPDKSGLPSDRFSAERTGGSVSTLTIQRTQQEDSAVYLCASNLPGGGHYGYTFGSGTRLTVV.

A few counts support this clone. In DNA form, the CDR3 reads TGTGCCAGCAGGGCTCAGGGAGGGAGCTACGAGCAGTACTTC. Translation: CASRAQGGSYEQYF. The rearrangement joins TRBV6-2 or TRBV6-3 to TRBJ2-7; 7 bases line up with TRBD2. This CDR3 has 14 residues. Trimming cost V 6 bases and J 3 bases; bases outside gene matches: 8. In germline, CDR1 is MNHEY, CDR2 SVGEGT.

This chain uses TRBV28 with TRBJ2-1; 10 bases are a match to TRBD2. V was clipped by 7 bases and J by 8 bases; unmatched bases: 14. This CDR3 spans 16 amino acids. The germline V gene encodes CDR1 MDHEN and CDR2 SYDVKM. For the CDR3, the DNA is TGTGCCAGCACCTCAACCCGGCTAGCGGGAGTCCATGAGCAGTTCTTC. Translated: CASTSTRLAGVHEQFF.

This clone qualifies as medium-sized. V gene TRBV28 combines with J gene TRBJ1-1, with 8 bases matching TRBD1. From germline, CDR1 is MDHEN and CDR2 SYDVKM. The length of the CDR3 is 15 residues. The trim removed 8 bases at V and 9 bases at J, leaving 17 bases unmatched. Here the CDR3 reads CASQTLYRGDTQAFF. Written as DNA, the CDR3 is TGTGCCAGCCAAACCCTCTACAGGGGGGACACGCAAGCTTTCTTT. The full variable domain, with the rest looked up from reference TRBV28 and TRBJ1-1, is DVKVTQSSRYLVKRTGEKVFLECVQDMDHENMFWYRQDPGLGLRLIYFSYDVKMKEKGDIPEGYSVSREKKERFSLILESASTNQTSMYLCASQTLYRGDTQAFFGQGTRLTVV.

The CDR3 loop reads CASSGGQGIVGQPQHF. As DNA, the CDR3 is TGTGCCAGTAGTGGGGGACAGGGCATAGTGGGGCAGCCCCAGCATTTT. V usage is TRBV19 and J usage is TRBJ1-5; 9 nucleotides align to TRBD1. Trimming took 5 bases from V and 7 from J; bases not matched to a gene: 12. From germline, CDR1 is LNHDA and CDR2 SQIVND (reference sequence). This CDR3 has 16 residues.

This clone counts as medium-sized. V gene TRBV5-5 combines with J gene TRBJ2-7; TRBD2 agrees at 11 bases. Germline V gives CDR1 SGHKS, CDR2 YYEKEE (reference sequence). The CDR3 covers 15 residues. V lost 3 bases to trimming and J lost 7 bases; unmatched junction nucleotides: 9. The CDR3 DNA sequence: TGTGCCAGCAGCTCAGGACTAGCGGGCAGGGAGGAGCAGTACTTC. Translated: CASSSGLAGREEQYF.

This clone is labeled as hyperexpanded. The genes are TRBV6-1 and TRBJ1-3; weak D call: TRBD1 (6 bases). V lost 4 bases, J lost 0 bases, and 13 bases lay in between. The CDR3 length is 16 residues. CDR1 is MNHNS and CDR2 is SASEGT in the germline V gene. This CDR3 is CASSVGGPASGNTIYF. CDR3 coding DNA: TGTGCCAGCAGTGTTGGGGGCCCTGCCTCTGGAAACACCATATATTTT.

This clone was seen only a few times. Other DNA sequences in the sample encode the same CDR3. V is TRBV5-4 and J is TRBJ2-4; TRBD2 matches 9 bases. The V gene end was trimmed by 4 bases and the J gene end by 5 bases; junction bases not matched to a gene: 7. The CDR3 has 15 amino acids. CDR1 is SGHNT and CDR2 is YYREEE in the germline V gene (reference sequence). CDR3 residues: CASSRAGGTQNIQYF. The CDR3 DNA sequence: TGTGCCAGCAGCCGAGCGGGAGGAACCCAAAACATTCAGTACTTC. The variable domain in full, completed from reference TRBV5-4 and TRBJ2-4, reads ETGVTQSPTHLIKTRGQQVTLRCSSQSGHNTVSWYQQALGQGPQFIFQYYREEENGRGNFPPRFSGLQFPNYSSELNVNALELDDSALYLCASSRAGGTQNIQYFGAGTRLSVL.

By share, this clone counts as large (0.1 to 1%). This chain joins TRBV27 and TRBJ2-7; D remains ambiguous. The CDR3 is made up of 14 amino acids. Trimming removed 4 bases from V and 5 bases from J, with 15 bases in between. Germline V gives CDR1 MNHEY, CDR2 SMNVEV (reference sequence). This CDR3 reads CASSSSDRLHEQYF. For the CDR3, the DNA is TGTGCCAGCAGTTCATCGGACCGATTGCACGAGCAGTACTTC.

By sample share, this clone is medium-sized (0.01 to 0.1%). The V and J genes are TRBV2 and TRBJ1-5, with TRBD1 matching 9 bases. The CDR3 consists of 14 residues. The ends lost 7 bases at V and 8 bases at J; junction bases unmatched: 9. Germline lookup yields CDR1 SNHLY and CDR2 FYNNEI. The CDR3 here is CASKATGGMEPQHF. Here the CDR3 DNA reads TGTGCCAGCAAAGCGACAGGGGGGATGGAGCCCCAGCATTTT.

At least ten counts were recorded for this clone. Given a much more abundant clone one base away, this may be a read error. Other DNA sequences within the sample encode an identical CDR3. This chain connects TRBV12-3 or TRBV12-4 to TRBJ1-6, with D hard to call. The CDR3 is made up of 15 amino acids. V lost 2 bases, J lost 7 bases, and 12 bases lay in between. The chain's CDR3 is CASSLFIENNSPLHF. CDR3 nucleotides: TGTGCCAGCAGTTTATTTATTGAGAACAATTCACCCCTCCACTTT.

This clone was observed a handful of times. This chain links TRBV28 with TRBJ1-5, with D uncertain. V was shortened by 3 bases and J by 2 bases, with 11 bases between the two germline ends. This CDR3 contains 15 residues. The germline gives CDR1 MDHEN, CDR2 SYDVKM. CDR3 region: CASSFSPDGNQPQHF. The DNA for the CDR3 is TGTGCCAGCAGTTTTTCCCCCGACGGCAATCAGCCCCAGCATTTT.